The TCR beta chain described here comes from a study of blood T cells in healthy people across ages. General observations from the study: Researchers judged that diversity estimates from one million T cells fell short of true values.

This clonotype was picked up a small number of times. Its antigen is not known. PCR was performed a second time for about 7 to 11 cycles using a sample-barcoded 5' primer and a J-beta primer mix. TCRdb recomputed calls from the 5' RACE reads with MiXCR, one row per CDR3 protein. The data contain hundreds of thousands of distinct CDR3 sequences, around 48% of them singletons. The CDR3 spans 17 residues. The V gene end was trimmed by 4 bases and the J gene end by 4 bases; junction bases not matched to a gene: 15. CDR1 is LGHNA, CDR2 YNFKEQ, per germline. The chain has TRBV4-2 and TRBJ2-5, with TRBD2 matching 7 bases. Sequencing used blood. The origin of this receptor is a woman in her sixties in good health. CDR3 nucleotides: TGTGCCAGCAGCCCATCAGGCAAGGCGGCTAGCGGAGAGACCCAGTACTTC. Its translation is CASSPSGKAASGETQYF.